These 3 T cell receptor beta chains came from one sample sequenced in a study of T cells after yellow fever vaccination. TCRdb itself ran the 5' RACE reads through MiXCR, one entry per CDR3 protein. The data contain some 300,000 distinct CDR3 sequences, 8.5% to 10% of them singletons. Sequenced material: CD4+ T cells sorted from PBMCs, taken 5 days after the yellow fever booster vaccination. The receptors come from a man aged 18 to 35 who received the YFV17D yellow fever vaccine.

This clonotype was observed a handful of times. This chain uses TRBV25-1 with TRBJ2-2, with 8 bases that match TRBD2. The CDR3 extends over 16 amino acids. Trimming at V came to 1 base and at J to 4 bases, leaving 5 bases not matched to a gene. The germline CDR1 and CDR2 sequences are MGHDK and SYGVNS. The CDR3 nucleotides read TGTGCCAGCAGTGAATCTAAGCGGGGGTTCACCGGGGAGCTGTTTTTT. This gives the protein CASSESKRGFTGELFF.

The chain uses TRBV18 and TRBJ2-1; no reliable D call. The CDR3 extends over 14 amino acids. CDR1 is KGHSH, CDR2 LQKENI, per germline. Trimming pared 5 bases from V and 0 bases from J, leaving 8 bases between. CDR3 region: CASSERSSYNEQFF. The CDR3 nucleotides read TGTGCCAGCTCAGAGAGGAGCTCCTACAATGAGCAGTTCTTC.

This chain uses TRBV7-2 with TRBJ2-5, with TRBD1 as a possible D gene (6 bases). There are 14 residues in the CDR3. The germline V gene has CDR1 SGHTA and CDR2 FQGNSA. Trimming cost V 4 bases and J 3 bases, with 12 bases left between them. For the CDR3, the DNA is TGTGCCAGCAGCTCCCTGCCAGGGGAAGAGACCCAGTACTTC. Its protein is CASSSLPGEETQYF. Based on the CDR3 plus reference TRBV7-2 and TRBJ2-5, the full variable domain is GAGVSQSPSNKVTEKGKDVELRCDPISGHTALYWYRQSLGQGLEFLIYFQGNSAPDKSGLPSDRFSAERTGGSVSTLTIQRTQQEDSAVYLCASSSLPGEETQYFGPGTRLLVL.